This T cell receptor beta chain was captured by sequencing in a study of OX40 agonist ivuxolimab in advanced cancers. Study-level background: Partial responses, seen in three patients, involved one hepatocellular carcinoma and two cutaneous melanomas.

CDR3 length equals 11 residues. Germline-derived CDR1 and CDR2 are MRHNA and SNTAGT. V lost 6 bases to trimming and J lost 7 bases, with 9 bases between them. TCRdb's table, derived via immunoSEQ multiplex PCR, lists solely in-frame clones and lacks some. The data contain around 79,000 clones, approximately 86% of them singletons. A word on this clone: Its antigen is undetermined.

With autoimmune disease history or systemic immunosuppression, patients were excluded. Whole-study findings and limits: Partial responders at 0.1-3.0 mg/kg had among the lowest clonal expansion. Both CD4+ and CD8+ T cell populations in blood had undergone clonal expansion by week 6 at 0.1 to 3.0 mg/kg.

The source of this sequence is an adult with an advanced solid tumor such as melanoma, head and neck, liver or kidney cancer. Material: CD4+ or CD8+ T cells sorted from blood, obtained in a trial of the OX40 agonist ivuxolimab. The V and J genes are TRBV6-4 and TRBJ1-1; tentative D call: TRBD1 (5 bases). In DNA form, the CDR3 reads TGTGCCAGCAGGGGGGACGGTGAAGCTTTCTTT. As protein: CASRGDGEAFF.